Listed here are 7 T cell receptor delta chains from one sample, sequenced in a study of γδ T cells in repeated Plasmodium falciparum infection (dated by TCRdb to the early 2020s). The library was built by means of multiplex PCR. The sequencing machine was an Illumina MiSeq. TCRdb recomputed clones from the public reads with CATT; identical DNA rows were then combined. The sample includes roughly 48,000 delta-chain clones, with about 1.6% observed a single time. The ten largest clonotypes hold roughly 8.6% of the sample. For bulk TCR repertoire analysis, Vgamma9/Vdelta2+ and Vdelta2-negative gammadelta T cell populations were isolated by flow sorting from peripheral blood mononuclear cells. The source material was gamma-delta T cells from blood. The receptor source for this set is a pool of human donors (malaria-infected and uninfected, not separated).

Turning to this clone: The protein in TCRdb stems from a much larger clone and differs at residue 14 from this DNA's translation, likely a read error; here the protein is translated from the DNA. CDR3 DNA: TGTGCCTGTGACCCACTGGGGGATAGAGGGGCCGATAAACCCATCTTT. Its protein product is CACDPLGDRGADKPIF. No call exists for the J gene, whereas the V gene is TRDV2; the table's D call TRDD3 went unverified against the DNA. This CDR3 spans 16 amino acids. CDR1 is GEAIGNYY, CDR2 EKD, per germline.

In this sample, this clone turned up a few times. The TCRdb protein comes from a much larger clone and disagrees with this DNA's translation at residues 5 and 14, likely due to a read error; the protein given here is derived from the DNA. The chain couples TRDV1 to TRDJ1; 8 bases line up with TRDD3. The J gene was missing in TCRdb and was found by matching the end of the DNA to germline. Trimming took 4 bases from V and 4 from J; bases not matched to a gene: 20. This CDR3 comprises 19 residues. Looked up from germline, CDR1 is TSWWSYY and CDR2 is QGS. In DNA, the CDR3 is TGTGCTCTTGGGGGTGGGACCTCTCCTGGGCTGGGGGAGGACGATAAACTCATCTTT. Amino acids: CALGGGTSPGLGEDDKLIF.

This clone has only a few counts. The protein given by TCRdb reflects a much larger clone and differs at residue 8 from this DNA's translation, likely from a read error; the protein shown is the DNA's translation. The chain carries TRDV2 and TRDJ1; D may be TRDD3 (6 bases). The J gene, absent from TCRdb, was called here by matching the DNA to germline. The CDR3 consists of 16 residues. Germline assignment: CDR1 GEAIGNYY and CDR2 EKD. Trimming stripped 2 bases from V and 4 bases from J, with 19 bases between. In nucleotides, the CDR3 is TGTGCCTGTGACAGTATGGGGGGTCCTTCGCGCGATAAACTCATCTTT. Translating it yields CACDSMGGPSRDKLIF.

Details on this clone: The TCRdb record carries a much larger clone's protein, which differs from this DNA's translation at residue 7; a read error is the likely cause, and the protein listed here is the DNA translation. The rearrangement uses TRDV3 and TRDJ1; 11 nucleotides align to TRDD3. Since TCRdb gives no J gene, matching the DNA to germline was used here to assign it. J gave up 0 bases and V 4 bases, and 25 bases lay outside the gene matches. This CDR3 has 21 residues. Germline V lookup: CDR1 TVYSNPD, CDR2 GDNSRS (reference sequence). CDR3 residues: CASIPRRDELGDTMYTDKLIF. CDR3 nucleotides: TGTGCCTCCATCCCTCGCAGAGACGAGCTGGGGGATACTATGTACACCGATAAACTCATCTTT. Full variable domain (outside the CDR3, taken from reference TRDV3 and TRDJ1): CDKVTQSSPDQTVASGSEVVLLCTYDTVYSNPDLFWYRIRPDYSFQFVFYGDNSRSEGADFTQGRFSVKHILTQKAFHLVISPVRTEDSATYYCASIPRRDELGDTMYTDKLIFGKGTRVTVEP.

Note on this clone: The protein given by TCRdb reflects a much larger clone and differs at residue 4 from this DNA's translation, likely from a read error; the protein shown is the DNA's translation. V is TRDV2 and J is TRDJ1, with 13 bases aligning to TRDD3. TCRdb records no J gene; here it was assigned by comparing the DNA to germline. CDR3 length equals 15 residues. Germline CDR1 is GEAIGNYY and CDR2 is EKD. Trimming took 6 bases from V and 4 from J; bases not matched to a gene: 7. The CDR3 region has the DNA TGTGCCTGTAACCAAACTGGGGGATACGGCGATAAACTCATCTTT. Its translation: CACNQTGGYGDKLIF.

As for this clone: A far larger clone is only one base removed, so a read error is likely. Different DNA sequences within this sample yield the same CDR3. The rearrangement joins TRDV2 to TRDJ1, with 8 bases lining up with TRDD3. TCRdb records no J gene; here it was assigned by comparing the DNA to germline. The germline V gene has CDR1 GEAIGNYY and CDR2 EKD. The length of the CDR3 is 15 residues. The CDR3 bases are TGTGCTTGTGTAGGTCTGGGGGACAACACCGATAAACTCATCTTT. It encodes CACVGLGDNTDKLIF.

This clone was detected a few times. A far larger clone lies a single base away; this is likely a read error. The sample carries other DNA sequences with the same CDR3. The rearrangement joins TRDV1 to TRDJ1; D is ambiguous. Trimming pared 5 bases from V and 0 bases from J, leaving 16 bases between. Germline loops: CDR1 TSWWSYY, CDR2 QGS. This CDR3 has 16 amino acids. Here the CDR3 reads CALGIEQPAYTDKLIF. In DNA, the CDR3 is TGTGCTCTTGGGATCGAACAGCCCGCTTACACCGATAAACTCATCTTT.